This TCR beta chain came from a study of patients with pleural tuberculosis. This clonotype was observed many times. The CDR3 is 14 amino acids. In germline, CDR1 is MDHEN, CDR2 SYDVKM. V lost 7 bases and J lost 2, with 14 bases in between. MiXCR, run by TCRdb on the reads, gives a single entry per CDR3 protein. This table holds 45,000 to 60,000 distinct CDR3 sequences, around 7% found once. The sequence derives from a human donor with pleural tuberculosis. The J gene is TRBJ1-2, the V gene TRBV28; the D is unclear. The CDR3 reads CASITPSGNYGYTF. CDR3 sequence (DNA): TGTGCCAGCATTACCCCATCAGGCAACTATGGCTACACCTTC.